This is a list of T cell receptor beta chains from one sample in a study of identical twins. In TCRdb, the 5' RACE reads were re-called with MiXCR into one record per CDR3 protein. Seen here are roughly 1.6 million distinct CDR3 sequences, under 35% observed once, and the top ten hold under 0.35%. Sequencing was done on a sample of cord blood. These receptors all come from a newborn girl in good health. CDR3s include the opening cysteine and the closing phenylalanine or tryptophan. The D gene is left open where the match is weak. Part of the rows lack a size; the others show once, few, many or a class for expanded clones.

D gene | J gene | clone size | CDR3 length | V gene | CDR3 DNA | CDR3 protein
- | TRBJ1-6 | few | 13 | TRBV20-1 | TGCAGTGCTAGAGACGCGGGGGGGTCACCCCTCCACTTT | CSARDAGGSPLHF
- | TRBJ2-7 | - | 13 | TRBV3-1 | TGTGCCAGCAGCCAAGCCGGAATCTACGAGCAGTACTTC | CASSQAGIYEQYF
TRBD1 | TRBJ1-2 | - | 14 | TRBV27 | TGTGCCAGCAGGACCGTACAGGGGAACTATGGCTACACCTTC | CASRTVQGNYGYTF
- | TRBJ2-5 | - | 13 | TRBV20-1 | TGCAGTGCTAGCAGGAACAGGGAAGAGACCCAGTACTTC | CSASRNREETQYF
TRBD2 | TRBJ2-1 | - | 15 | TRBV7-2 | TGTGCCAGCGCGCGGGGGGTTAGCTCCTACAATGAGCAGTTCTTC | CASARGVSSYNEQFF
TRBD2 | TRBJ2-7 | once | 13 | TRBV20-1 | TGCAGTGCTGCCGGACTAGCGGAGAACGAGCAGTACTTC | CSAAGLAENEQYF
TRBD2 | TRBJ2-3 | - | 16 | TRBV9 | TGTGCCAGCAGCGTAGATGCTCTAGCGGGGGGTGGTACGCAGTATTTT | CASSVDALAGGGTQYF
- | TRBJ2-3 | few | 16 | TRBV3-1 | TGTGCCAGCAGCCAAGAGCTAGCCTCAGACACAGATACGCAGTATTTT | CASSQELASDTDTQYF
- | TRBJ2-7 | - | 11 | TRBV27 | TGTGCCAGCATACGGTACAATGAGCAGTACTTC | CASIRYNEQYF
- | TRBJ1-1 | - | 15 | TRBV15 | TGTGCCACCAGCAGAGTGAGAAGGGGGAATGTCGGAGCTTTCTTT | CATSRVRRGNVGAFF
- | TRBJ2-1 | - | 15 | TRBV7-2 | TGTGCCAGCAGGCCTAGGACCAACTCCTACAATGAGCAGTTCTTC | CASRPRTNSYNEQFF
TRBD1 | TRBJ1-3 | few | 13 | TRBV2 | TGTGCCAGCAGTGCCACAGGGGGCAACACCATATATTTT | CASSATGGNTIYF
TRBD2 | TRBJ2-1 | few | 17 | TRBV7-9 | TGTGCCAGCAGCCAACATAACAGACTAGCGCGCGGCAATGAGCAGTTCTTC | CASSQHNRLARGNEQFF
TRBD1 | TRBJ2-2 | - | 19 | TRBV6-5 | TGTGCCAGCAGTTTGTCCCGGGACAGGATTCTCGCGAACACCGGGGAGCTGTTTTTT | CASSLSRDRILANTGELFF
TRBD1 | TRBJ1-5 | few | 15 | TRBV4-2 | TGTGCCAGCAGCCAAGACGACAGGGGCGGCCAGCCCCAGCATTTT | CASSQDDRGGQPQHF
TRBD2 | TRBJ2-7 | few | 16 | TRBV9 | TGTGCCAGCAGCGTCTCTGGCGGGAGTAGCAGGGACGAGCAGTACTTC | CASSVSGGSSRDEQYF
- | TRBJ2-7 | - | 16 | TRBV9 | TGTGCCAGCAGCGTAGCTACGAGACAGGCAGCCTACGAGCAGTACTTC | CASSVATRQAAYEQYF
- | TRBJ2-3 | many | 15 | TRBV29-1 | TGCAGCGTTGCCAAGGTCTACCGATCCACAGATACGCAGTATTTT | CSVAKVYRSTDTQYF
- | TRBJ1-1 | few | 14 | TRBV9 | TGTGCCAGCAGCGTGCAGGGGCACAACACTGAAGCTTTCTTT | CASSVQGHNTEAFF
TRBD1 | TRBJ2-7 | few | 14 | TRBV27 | TGTGCCAGCAGTTTTGAGGGGACAGGGCAAGAGCAGTACTTC | CASSFEGTGQEQYF
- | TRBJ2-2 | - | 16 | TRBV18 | TGTGCCAGCTCACCACGTCAGATATCGAACACCGGGGAGCTGTTTTTT | CASSPRQISNTGELFF
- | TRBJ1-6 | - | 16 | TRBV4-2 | TGTGCCAGCAGCCAAGAGGCATCGCTCTATAATTCACCCCTCCACTTT | CASSQEASLYNSPLHF
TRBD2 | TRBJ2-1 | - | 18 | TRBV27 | TGTGCCAGCAGACCCTTCAAGAGCGGGAGGGCACTCAGAGGTGAGCAGTTCTTC | CASRPFKSGRALRGEQFF
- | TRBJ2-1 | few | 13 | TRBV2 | TGTGCCAGCAGTGGGATCCCGGGTGATGAGCAGTTCTTC | CASSGIPGDEQFF
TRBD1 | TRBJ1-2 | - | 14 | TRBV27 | TGTGCCAGCAGATACCTCGGGACAGCCTATGGCTACACCTTC | CASRYLGTAYGYTF
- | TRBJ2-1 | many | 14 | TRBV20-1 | TGCAGTGCTAGGTATTACCCAATCTACAATGAGCAGTTCTTC | CSARYYPIYNEQFF